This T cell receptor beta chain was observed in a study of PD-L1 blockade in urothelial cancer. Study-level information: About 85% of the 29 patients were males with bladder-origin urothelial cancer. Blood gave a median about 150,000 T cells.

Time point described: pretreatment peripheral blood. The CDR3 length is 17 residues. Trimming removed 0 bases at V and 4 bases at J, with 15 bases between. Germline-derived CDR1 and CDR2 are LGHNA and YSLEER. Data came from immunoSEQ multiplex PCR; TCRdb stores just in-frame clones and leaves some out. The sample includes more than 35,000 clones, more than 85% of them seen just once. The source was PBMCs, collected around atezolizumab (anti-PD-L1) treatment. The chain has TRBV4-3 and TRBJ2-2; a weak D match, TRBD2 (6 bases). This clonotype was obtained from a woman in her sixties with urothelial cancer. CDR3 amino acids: CASSQDSGGEPTGELFF. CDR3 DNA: TGCGCCAGCAGCCAAGATTCCGGGGGAGAGCCCACCGGGGAGCTGTTTTTT.